The 4 T cell receptor beta chains below come from one sample, sequenced in a study of cytomegalovirus exposure and HLA in healthy donors. Amplification used 60 Vbeta primers and 13 Jbeta primers. TCRdb's table, derived via immunoSEQ multiplex PCR, lists solely in-frame clones and lacks some. Of over 95,000 clones listed, around 70% were seen once; the top ten hold more than 3.5%. Sequencing was carried out using PBMCs. These receptors were collected from a woman between 40 and 55 years old in good health and CMV-seropositive.

The rearrangement joins TRBV7-8 to TRBJ1-2; TRBD1 agrees at 10 bases. The CDR3 covers 17 residues. J gave up 4 bases and V 5 bases, and 13 bases lay outside the gene matches. CDR1 SGHVS and CDR2 FQNEAQ come from the germline V gene. DNA for the CDR3: TGTGCCAGCAGCCCACGAGGAGGGACAGGGGTTGGCTATGGCTACACCTTC. Protein sequence: CASSPRGGTGVGYGYTF.

This clone is a singleton in its sample. Its ends do not fully match the called genes, so a read error is possible. V gene TRBV5-1 combines with J gene TRBJ2-7, with 12 nucleotides matching TRBD2. Germline assignment: CDR1 SGHRS and CDR2 YFSETQ. The CDR3 is 11 residues long. CDR3 loop: CASSLGLAGSF. CDR3 sequence (DNA): TGCGCCAGCAGCCTAGGACTAGCGGGGAGTTTC.

V usage is TRBV5-6 and J usage is TRBJ1-4, with 9 bases aligning to TRBD1. Germline values: CDR1 SGHDT, CDR2 YYEEEE. The CDR3 is 15 amino acids. The J segment lost 6 bases and the V segment lost 3 bases, leaving 6 bases of the junction unmatched. CDR3 bases: TGTGCCAGCAGCTCATACAGGGGGCAGGATGAAAAACTGTTTTTT. Its protein product is CASSSYRGQDEKLFF.

The CDR3 bases are TGTGCCAGCGGGAGCCTCAATCAGCCCCAGCATTTT. This encodes CASGSLNQPQHF. The gene calls are TRBV7-9 and TRBJ1-5; D remains ambiguous. CDR3 size: 12 residues. V shed 8 bases and J shed 3 bases, with 8 bases lying between them. Germline V gives CDR1 SEHNR, CDR2 FQNEAQ (reference sequence).